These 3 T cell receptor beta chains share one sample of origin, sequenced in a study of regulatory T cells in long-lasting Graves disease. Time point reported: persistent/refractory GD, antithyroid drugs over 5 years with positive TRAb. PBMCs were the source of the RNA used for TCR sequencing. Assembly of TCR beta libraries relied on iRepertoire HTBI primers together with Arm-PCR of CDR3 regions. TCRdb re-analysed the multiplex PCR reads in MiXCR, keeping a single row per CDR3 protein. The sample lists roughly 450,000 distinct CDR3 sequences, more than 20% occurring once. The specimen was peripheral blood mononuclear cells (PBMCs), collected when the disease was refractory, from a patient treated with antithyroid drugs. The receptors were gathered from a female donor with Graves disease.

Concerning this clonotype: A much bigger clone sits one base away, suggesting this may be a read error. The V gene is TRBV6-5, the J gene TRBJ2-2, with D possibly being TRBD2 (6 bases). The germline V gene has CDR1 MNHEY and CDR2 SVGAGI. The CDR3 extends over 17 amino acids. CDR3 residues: CASNYSGLSTDTGELFF. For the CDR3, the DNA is TGTGCCAGCAATTACTCGGGACTCTCCACGGACACCGGGGAGCTGTTTTTT.

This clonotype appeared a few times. As DNA, the CDR3 is TGTGCCAGTAGTATAGACCGACAGGGAAGGGGCAATCAGCCCCAGCATTTT. This translates into CASSIDRQGRGNQPQHF. This chain joins TRBV19 and TRBJ1-5; 7 bases agree with TRBD1. J lost 2 bases, V lost 0 bases, and 7 bases had no gene match. The CDR3 has 17 residues. CDR1 LNHDA and CDR2 SQIVND come from the germline V gene (reference sequence).

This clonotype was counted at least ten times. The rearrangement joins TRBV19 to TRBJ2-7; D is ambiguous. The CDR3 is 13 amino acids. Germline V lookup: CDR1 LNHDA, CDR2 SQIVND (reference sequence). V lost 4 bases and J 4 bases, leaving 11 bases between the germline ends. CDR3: CASSRRTAYEQYF. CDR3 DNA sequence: TGTGCCAGTAGTAGACGCACAGCATACGAGCAGTACTTC.